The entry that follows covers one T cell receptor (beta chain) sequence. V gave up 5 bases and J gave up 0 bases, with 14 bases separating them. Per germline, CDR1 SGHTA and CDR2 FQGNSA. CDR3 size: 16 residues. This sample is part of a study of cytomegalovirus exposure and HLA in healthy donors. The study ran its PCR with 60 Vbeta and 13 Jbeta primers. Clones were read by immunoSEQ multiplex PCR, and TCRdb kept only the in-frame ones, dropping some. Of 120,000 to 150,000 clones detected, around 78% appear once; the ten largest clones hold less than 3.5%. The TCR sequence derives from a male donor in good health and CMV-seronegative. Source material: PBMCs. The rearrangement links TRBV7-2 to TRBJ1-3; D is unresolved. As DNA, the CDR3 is TGTGCCAGCAGCGATATCGCCGGTATCTCTGGAAACACCATATATTTT. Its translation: CASSDIAGISGNTIYF.